This passage covers 2 T cell receptor beta chains from one sample sequenced in a study of T-cell reconstitution after alpha-beta-depleted transplantation in children. Molecular barcoding with unique molecular identifiers was used for the TCRbeta library. TCRdb recomputed calls from the PCR reads with MiXCR, one row per CDR3 protein. The sample holds 210,000 or so distinct CDR3 sequences, approximately 10% seen once. This specimen was PBMCs, taken before TCRalphabeta/CD19-depleted stem cell transplant. The receptors shown here come from a child under two years old with acute myeloid leukemia, due to receive a stem cell transplant.

By sample fraction, this clonotype is medium-sized. This rearrangement joins TRBV12-3 or TRBV12-4 to TRBJ1-1; 9 bases fit TRBD1. The V segment lost 4 bases and the J segment 3 bases; nucleotides outside the gene matches: 3. This CDR3 spans 14 amino acids. CDR3 residues: CASSSDRGDTEAFF. In nucleotides, the CDR3 is TGTGCCAGCAGTTCCGACAGGGGGGACACTGAAGCTTTCTTT.

This clonotype turned up a few times. The chain recombines TRBV20-1 with TRBJ1-6; 7 nucleotides align to TRBD1. V trimming: 3 bases; J trimming: 13 bases; junction bases outside the gene matches: 6. There are 12 residues in the CDR3. Germline assignment: CDR1 DFQATT and CDR2 SNEGSKA (reference sequence). DNA of the CDR3: TGCAGTGCTAGCGGACAGGTCGGCCCCCTCCACTTT. Translation: CSASGQVGPLHF.